The 32 T cell receptor beta chains reported below all come from one sample, sequenced in a study of cytomegalovirus exposure and HLA in healthy donors. Amplification used 60 Vbeta primers and 13 Jbeta primers. Here immunoSEQ multiplex PCR was the method, and the copy in TCRdb shows in-frame clones only, minus some. The table has about 160,000 clones, 75% to 85% seen once. Sample: PBMCs. The receptors derive from a woman between 50 and 59 years old in good health and CMV-seronegative.

The genes are TRBV27 and TRBJ2-2; the match to TRBD2 covers 8 bases. The germline V gene has CDR1 MNHEY and CDR2 SMNVEV (reference sequence). The CDR3 sequence is 17 residues long. Trimming took 3 bases from V and 7 from J; bases not matched to a gene: 13. The CDR3 loop reads CASSFSGTSFFDGELFF. CDR3 in DNA: TGTGCCAGCAGTTTCTCGGGGACTAGTTTTTTCGACGGGGAGCTGTTTTTT.

This chain uses TRBV7-2 with TRBJ1-2; TRBD1 aligns across 8 bases. V trimming: 5 bases; J trimming: 8 bases; junction bases outside the gene matches: 7. Germline CDR1 SGHTA, CDR2 FQGNSA. The CDR3 covers 13 residues. CDR3 sequence reads: CASSQRTGLGYTF. CDR3 coding DNA: TGTGCCAGCAGCCAACGGACAGGGCTAGGCTACACCTTC.

J is TRBJ2-6 and V is TRBV29-1, with D maybe TRBD2 (5 bases). The V end was cut by 6 bases, the J end by 0 bases, with 6 bases between. The CDR3 is 13 amino acids. Germline CDR1 is SQVTM and CDR2 is ANQGSEA. The CDR3 spells CSVGLSGANVLTF. CDR3 coding DNA: TGCAGCGTCGGACTCTCTGGGGCCAACGTCCTGACTTTC. Supplemented by reference TRBV29-1 and TRBJ2-6, the full variable domain reads SAVISQKPSRDICQRGTSLTIQCQVDSQVTMMFWYRQQPGQSLTLIATANQGSEATYESGFVIDKFPISRPNLTFSTLTVSNMSPEDSSIYLCSVGLSGANVLTFGAGSRLTVL.

The count of this clone is one. The V and J genes are TRBV25-1 and TRBJ1-1, with TRBD1 as a possible D gene (5 bases). The V and J ends lost 6 bases and 4 bases respectively, with 12 bases between them. The CDR3 totals 13 residues. CDR1 is MGHDK, CDR2 SYGVNS, per germline. The DNA for the CDR3 is TGTGCCAGCAGGGGGGGTAGGGGCACTGAAGCTTTCTTT. Protein product: CASRGGRGTEAFF.

V gene TRBV9 combines with J gene TRBJ2-3; 8 bases align to TRBD1. Germline V gives CDR1 SGDLS, CDR2 YYNGEE. With V trimmed by 3 bases and J by 6 bases, 9 bases remained unmatched. The CDR3 is 15 amino acids. CDR3 in amino acids: CASSANPRGRDTQYF. CDR3 in DNA: TGTGCCAGCAGCGCGAACCCCAGGGGGCGGGATACGCAGTATTTT.

The J gene is TRBJ2-1, the V gene TRBV7-8; TRBD1 matches 7 bases. V gave up 7 bases and J gave up 2 bases; unmatched junction bases: 5. The CDR3 is 14 amino acids. Germline lookup yields CDR1 SGHVS and CDR2 FQNEAQ. The CDR3 loop is CASTGDRTYNEQFF. In nucleotides, the CDR3 is TGTGCCAGCACCGGGGACAGAACCTACAATGAGCAGTTCTTC.

This clone was detected a few times. The chain recombines TRBV5-6 with TRBJ1-4; 7 nucleotides line up with TRBD1. The junction had 9 bases not matched to a gene; V was cut back by 4 bases and J by 12 bases. Germline V gene data show CDR1 as SGHDT and CDR2 as YYEEEE. The CDR3 runs to 13 residues. Here the CDR3 reads CASSRQGGRELFF. CDR3 DNA sequence: TGTGCCAGCAGCCGACAGGGCGGCCGAGAACTGTTTTTT.

V gene TRBV5-1 combines with J gene TRBJ2-1; 10 bases agree with TRBD2. The CDR3 is 16 residues long. V dropped 3 bases and J dropped 4; count of bases not matched to a gene: 7. Germline V gives CDR1 SGHRS, CDR2 YFSETQ. The CDR3 DNA follows: TGCGCCAGCAGCTCGGTGAGCGGGGGGGCGTACAATGAGCAGTTCTTC. The encoded protein is CASSSVSGGAYNEQFF.

This clone was picked up one time. This sequence joins TRBV6-5 and TRBJ1-1; a possible D gene is TRBD1 (6 bases). Germline CDR1 is MNHEY and CDR2 is SVGAGI. Trimming left V 5 bases short and J 3 bases short, with 10 bases between. The CDR3 loop spans 13 amino acids. The CDR3 DNA reads as TGTGCCAGCAGTCCGACAGGCCACACTGAAGCTTTCTTT. It specifies CASSPTGHTEAFF.

The chain uses TRBV7-3 and TRBJ2-1; the D gene is possibly TRBD2 (6 bases). The V end lost 2 bases, the J end lost 7 bases, and 21 bases lay between the germline ends. The length of the CDR3 is 17 residues. Germline V gene lookup returns CDR1 SGHTA and CDR2 FQGTGA. The CDR3 spells CASSLGGPGTHQNEQFF. As DNA, the CDR3 is TGTGCCAGCAGCTTAGGAGGGCCCGGGACTCACCAAAATGAGCAGTTCTTC.

This chain joins TRBV29-1 and TRBJ2-7; the match to TRBD1 covers 8 bases. The trim removed 7 bases at V and 2 bases at J, leaving 7 bases unmatched. The germline CDR1 and CDR2 sequences are SQVTM and ANQGSEA. The CDR3 totals 13 residues. The CDR3 nucleotides read TGCAGCGCCGGGACAGGTAATACCTACGAGCAGTACTTC. Encoded protein: CSAGTGNTYEQYF.

The chain couples TRBV4-3 to TRBJ2-7, with TRBD2 matching 8 bases. The ends lost 0 bases at V and 4 bases at J; junction bases unmatched: 8. Looked up from germline, CDR1 is LGHNA and CDR2 is YSLEER. The CDR3 extends over 16 amino acids. This CDR3 is CASSQDGAGAGYEQYF. The CDR3 DNA reads TGCGCCAGCAGCCAAGATGGAGCGGGAGCAGGTTACGAGCAGTACTTC.

This chain connects TRBV2 to TRBJ1-5; 9 nucleotides line up with TRBD1. The CDR3 spans 14 residues. V gave up 6 bases and J gave up 7 bases; unmatched junction bases: 7. The V gene's germline CDR1 is SNHLY and CDR2 FYNNEI. The CDR3 reads CASRGTGRAQPQHF. CDR3 in DNA: TGTGCCAGCAGAGGGACAGGGAGGGCCCAGCCCCAGCATTTT. Complete variable domain (other parts from reference TRBV2 and TRBJ1-5): EPEVTQTPSHQVTQMGQEVILRCVPISNHLYFYWYRQILGQKVEFLVSFYNNEISEKSEIFDDQFSVERPDGSNFTLKIRSTKLEDSAMYFCASRGTGRAQPQHFGDGTRLSIL.

The J gene is TRBJ2-7, the V gene TRBV18, with TRBD1 matching over 9 bases. Germline values: CDR1 KGHSH, CDR2 LQKENI. Unmatched junction bases numbered 7, after V lost 5 bases and J lost 2 bases. The CDR3 consists of 15 residues. CDR3 sequence: CASSFDRGGAYEQYF. Here the CDR3 DNA reads TGTGCCAGCTCATTCGACAGGGGGGGGGCCTACGAGCAGTACTTC.

The chain is built from TRBV7-2 and TRBJ2-3, with 9 bases identical to TRBD2. Germline V gene data show CDR1 as SGHTA and CDR2 as FQGNSA. The V segment lost 10 bases and the J segment 3 bases; nucleotides outside the gene matches: 11. The CDR3 is 15 amino acids. The CDR3 sequence is CAIIPGAGGTDTQYF. The CDR3 DNA reads TGTGCCATTATACCGGGAGCGGGAGGAACAGATACGCAGTATTTT.

CDR3 sequence (DNA): TGTGCCAGCAGTTTTCCAAATGAAAAACTGTTTTTT. Protein product: CASSFPNEKLFF. The chain joins TRBV5-4 to TRBJ1-4; D gene uncertain. The ends were cut back, 5 bases at V and 5 bases at J, with 7 bases in the middle. The germline gives CDR1 SGHNT, CDR2 YYREEE (reference sequence). The CDR3 consists of 12 residues.

The CDR3 nucleotides are TGTGCCAGCAGTGACAGGGTAAACTCCAATGAGCAGTTCTTC. This translates into CASSDRVNSNEQFF. V and J are TRBV2 and TRBJ2-1, with D maybe TRBD1 (5 bases). Germline assignment: CDR1 SNHLY and CDR2 FYNNEI. The V end was cut by 3 bases, the J end by 6 bases, with 12 bases between. The CDR3 covers 14 residues.

V and J are TRBV11-3 and TRBJ2-5, with D possibly being TRBD1 (6 bases). Looked up from germline, CDR1 is SGHNT and CDR2 is YENEEA. V lost 1 base to trimming and J lost 2 bases, with 14 bases between them. The CDR3 totals 16 residues. This CDR3 reads CASSLGLRGQQETQYF. CDR3 nucleotide sequence: TGTGCCAGCAGCTTAGGCCTCCGTGGACAGCAAGAGACCCAGTACTTC.

This chain's CDR3 is CASSLVRTGDGYTF. Written as DNA, the CDR3 is TGTGCCAGCAGCTTAGTCCGGACAGGGGATGGCTACACCTTC. This sequence joins TRBV13 and TRBJ1-2, with 9 bases matching TRBD1. This CDR3 is built from 14 residues. V gave up 1 base and J gave up 6 bases; unmatched junction bases: 3. Germline CDR1 reads PRHDT; CDR2 reads FYEKMQ (reference sequence).

The chain couples TRBV5-4 to TRBJ2-7; the match to TRBD1 covers 9 bases. V lost 3 bases to trimming and J lost 7 bases; unmatched junction nucleotides: 11. Germline V gene lookup returns CDR1 SGHNT and CDR2 YYREEE (reference sequence). This CDR3 comprises 15 residues. Here the CDR3 DNA reads TGTGCCAGCAGCTCAAAAGGGGGACAGGGAACGGAGCAGTACTTC. This codes for CASSSKGGQGTEQYF. Drawing the rest from reference TRBV5-4 and TRBJ2-7, the complete variable domain is ETGVTQSPTHLIKTRGQQVTLRCSSQSGHNTVSWYQQALGQGPQFIFQYYREEENGRGNFPPRFSGLQFPNYSSELNVNALELDDSALYLCASSSKGGQGTEQYFGPGTRLTVT.

The chain employs TRBV6-1 and TRBJ2-7, with TRBD2 as a possible D gene (5 bases). With 1 base removed from V and 0 bases from J, the gap between germline ends came to 16 bases. Germline CDR1 reads MNHNS; CDR2 reads SASEGT. The CDR3 totals 17 residues. CDR3 DNA sequence: TGTGCCAGCAGTGAAGGAGGAGGTGGATGGAGCTCCTACGAGCAGTACTTC. Translation gives CASSEGGGGWSSYEQYF.

The rearrangement joins TRBV7-9 to TRBJ2-5; 8 nucleotides match TRBD1. Germline assignment: CDR1 SEHNR and CDR2 FQNEAQ (reference sequence). With 5 bases clipped from V and 5 bases from J, the junction kept 7 bases outside the gene matches. The CDR3 is 14 amino acids. This CDR3 is CASSPDRVYETQYF. The CDR3 DNA sequence: TGTGCCAGCAGCCCGGACAGGGTATACGAGACCCAGTACTTC.

The V gene is TRBV9, the J gene TRBJ1-1, with TRBD1 matching 8 bases. Looked up from germline, CDR1 is SGDLS and CDR2 is YYNGEE. CDR3 length equals 15 residues. V trimming: 0 bases; J trimming: 5 bases; junction bases outside the gene matches: 6. The CDR3: CASSVDGQGETEAFF. DNA for the CDR3: TGTGCCAGCAGCGTAGATGGACAGGGAGAAACTGAAGCTTTCTTT. The entire variable domain, with the rest obtained from reference TRBV9 and TRBJ1-1, is as follows: DSGVTQTPKHLITATGQRVTLRCSPRSGDLSVYWYQQSLDQGLQFLIQYYNGEERAKGNILERFSAQQFPDLHSELNLSSLELGDSALYFCASSVDGQGETEAFFGQGTRLTVV.

The chain uses TRBV27 and TRBJ1-1; no reliable D call. CDR3 length: 13 residues. CDR1 is MNHEY and CDR2 is SMNVEV in the germline V gene (reference sequence). Trimming took 6 bases from V and 1 from J, leaving 9 bases between them. In nucleotides, the CDR3 is TGTGCCAGCAGCTATACCAAGAACACTGAAGCTTTCTTT. Translating it yields CASSYTKNTEAFF.

The rearrangement joins TRBV30 to TRBJ1-5; 10 bases fit TRBD1. V lost 3 bases to trimming and J lost 6 bases; unmatched junction nucleotides: 8. Germline values: CDR1 GTSNPN, CDR2 SVGIG (reference sequence). This CDR3 region has 15 residues. CDR3 in amino acids: CAWSREGQGFQPQHF. CDR3 nucleotides: TGTGCCTGGAGCCGAGAGGGACAGGGGTTTCAGCCCCAGCATTTT.

V and J are TRBV9 and TRBJ2-1; TRBD1 agrees at 7 bases. The germline V gene has CDR1 SGDLS and CDR2 YYNGEE. V gave up 2 bases and J gave up 1 base; unmatched junction bases: 3. The CDR3 is made up of 15 amino acids. The CDR3 loop is CASSVTGASYNEQFF. The DNA for the CDR3 is TGTGCCAGCAGCGTTACAGGGGCTTCCTACAATGAGCAGTTCTTC.

The chain links TRBV19 to TRBJ2-7; 7 bases match TRBD1. The germline gives CDR1 LNHDA, CDR2 SQIVND (reference sequence). V lost 4 bases to trimming and J lost 3 bases; unmatched junction nucleotides: 9. The CDR3 length is 15 residues. The CDR3 DNA is TGTGCCAGTAGTAGGGCGAGGGGGCGAGGCTACGAGCAGTACTTC. Protein sequence: CASSRARGRGYEQYF.

This chain joins TRBV5-4 and TRBJ2-7; TRBD1 aligns across 9 bases. Losses at the gene ends were 4 bases for V and 5 bases for J; bases not matched to a gene: 4. This CDR3 is built from 13 residues. Germline lookup yields CDR1 SGHNT and CDR2 YYREEE (reference sequence). CDR3 loop: CASSDRGIDEQYF. The CDR3 DNA is TGTGCCAGCAGCGACAGGGGGATCGACGAGCAGTACTTC.

The DNA for the CDR3 is TGCAGCGCGGGGTCCGCCGTTGGGATACAGATGAGCCTTTCCTACGAGCAGTACTTC. It codes for CSAGSAVGIQMSLSYEQYF. The gene calls are TRBV29-1 and TRBJ2-7, with D perhaps matching TRBD2 (5 bases). The germline CDR1 and CDR2 sequences are SQVTM and ANQGSEA. The V end was cut by 7 bases, the J end by 1 base, with 32 bases between. The CDR3 has 19 amino acids.

The chain carries TRBV5-1 and TRBJ1-2, with a tentative D call TRBD1 (6 bases). Trimming pared 0 bases from V and 8 bases from J, leaving 11 bases between. Germline V lookup: CDR1 SGHRS, CDR2 YFSETQ. The CDR3 spans 13 residues. CDR3 amino acids: CASSLDGGRGYTF. For the CDR3, the DNA is TGCGCCAGCAGCTTGGATGGGGGCCGGGGCTACACCTTC.

The genes are TRBV5-4 and TRBJ2-7; D is possibly TRBD1 (6 bases). Germline assignment: CDR1 SGHNT and CDR2 YYREEE (reference sequence). The V end lost 0 bases, the J end lost 0 bases, and 10 bases lay between the germline ends. The CDR3 totals 15 residues. CDR3 DNA sequence: TGTGCCAGCAGCTTGGGACAGGAGATCTCCTACGAGCAGTACTTC. The encoded protein is CASSLGQEISYEQYF.

The chain employs TRBV5-6 and TRBJ2-6; D not resolved. Trimming removed 4 bases from V and 4 bases from J, with 12 bases in between. CDR1 and CDR2 (germline): SGHDT, YYEEEE. CDR3 length equals 15 residues. The CDR3 DNA follows: TGTGCCAGCAGCCTTTTTGCGGTGGGGGCCAACGTCCTGACTTTC. Encoded protein: CASSLFAVGANVLTF.